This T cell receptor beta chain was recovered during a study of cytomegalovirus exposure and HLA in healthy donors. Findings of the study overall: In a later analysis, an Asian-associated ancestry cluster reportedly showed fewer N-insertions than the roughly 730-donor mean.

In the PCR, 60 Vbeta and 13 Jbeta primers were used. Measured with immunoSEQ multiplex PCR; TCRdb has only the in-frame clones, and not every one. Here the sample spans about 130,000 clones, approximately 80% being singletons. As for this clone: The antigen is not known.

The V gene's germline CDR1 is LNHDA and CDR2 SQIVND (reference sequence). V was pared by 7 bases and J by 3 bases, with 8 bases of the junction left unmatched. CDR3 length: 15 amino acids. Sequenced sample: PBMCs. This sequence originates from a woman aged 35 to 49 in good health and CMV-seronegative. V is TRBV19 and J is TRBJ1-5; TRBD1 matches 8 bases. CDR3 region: CASKRGQAFNQPQHF. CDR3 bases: TGTGCCAGTAAAAGGGGACAGGCGTTCAATCAGCCCCAGCATTTT.